This TCR beta chain was found in a study of blood T cell repertoires in COVID-19. Study summary: Acute and convalescent COVID-19 samples came from the United States, Italy and Spain. In each case, the material was cDNA or gDNA derived from T cells, B-cell-depleted T cells, or PBMCs.

Data came from immunoSEQ multiplex PCR; TCRdb stores just in-frame clones and leaves some out. Counted here are some 74,000 clones, about 87% occurring once; the ten biggest clones make up approximately 6.8%. Germline loops: CDR1 SGHDT, CDR2 YYEEEE. This CDR3 comprises 16 residues. Trimming took 0 bases from V and 1 from J; bases not matched to a gene: 7. The clonotype was recovered from a woman of 80 years or more with acute or convalescent COVID-19. The chain uses TRBV5-6 and TRBJ2-7, with 7 nucleotides matching TRBD1. The sample consisted of peripheral blood. This CDR3 reads CASSLASGTVSYEQYF. The CDR3 coding sequence is TGTGCCAGCAGCTTGGCGTCCGGGACAGTTTCCTACGAGCAGTACTTC.